This T cell receptor beta chain was captured in a study of OX40 agonist ivuxolimab in advanced cancers. Study-wide background: Every 2 weeks, patients received ivuxolimab intravenously, dosed at 0.01 to 10 mg/kg.

This CDR3 region has 15 residues. The V gene lost 0 bases and the J gene lost 8 bases, with 13 bases spanning the gap. CDR1 is SGHVS, CDR2 FNYEAQ, per germline. Data came from immunoSEQ multiplex PCR; TCRdb stores just in-frame clones and leaves some out. Here the sample spans some 20,000 clones, approximately 80% being singletons. Whole-study findings and limits: Dosing at 0.1 to 3.0 mg/kg was accompanied by clonal expansion of CD4+ and CD8+ blood T cells by week 6.

Regarding this clone: The antigen is undetermined.

The sample in question was CD4+ or CD8+ T cells sorted from blood, obtained in a trial of the OX40 agonist ivuxolimab. The TCR sequence derives from an adult with an advanced solid tumor such as melanoma, head and neck, liver or kidney cancer. The chain employs TRBV7-6 and TRBJ1-4; D may be TRBD1 (6 bases). The CDR3 region has the DNA TGTGCCAGCAGCTTAGCGGGGGGCCGTATGGAAAAACTGTTTTTT. Residues: CASSLAGGRMEKLFF.